The source of this TCR beta chain is a study of shared clonotypes between healthy human individuals. Study in general: The study enrolled a couple of women and a few men aged 18 to 49. Study-level findings and limits: Naive subsets typically showed greater estimated richness than memory subsets. In having few donors, the study represented limited genetic and exposure-history diversity.

V lost 3 bases and J 3 bases, leaving 14 bases between the germline ends. The CDR3 sequence is 15 residues long. The germline gives CDR1 SEHNR, CDR2 FQNEAQ (reference sequence). In this sample, this clone turned up once. Its specificity is not known. Method: immunoSEQ multiplex PCR; TCRdb's copy keeps in-frame clones and lacks some. This table holds a few hundred thousand clones, over 60% found once. V is TRBV7-9 and J is TRBJ2-5; the D gene could be TRBD1 or TRBD2 (6 bases each). The TCR was taken from a man aged 25-45 years in good health. Sequencing input: memory CD4+ T cells sorted from blood. The subset: CD45RA-negative fraction. DNA for the CDR3: TGTGCCAGCAGCTTGGGGGGCGACCTGGAAGAGACCCAGTACTTC. Protein: CASSLGGDLEETQYF.